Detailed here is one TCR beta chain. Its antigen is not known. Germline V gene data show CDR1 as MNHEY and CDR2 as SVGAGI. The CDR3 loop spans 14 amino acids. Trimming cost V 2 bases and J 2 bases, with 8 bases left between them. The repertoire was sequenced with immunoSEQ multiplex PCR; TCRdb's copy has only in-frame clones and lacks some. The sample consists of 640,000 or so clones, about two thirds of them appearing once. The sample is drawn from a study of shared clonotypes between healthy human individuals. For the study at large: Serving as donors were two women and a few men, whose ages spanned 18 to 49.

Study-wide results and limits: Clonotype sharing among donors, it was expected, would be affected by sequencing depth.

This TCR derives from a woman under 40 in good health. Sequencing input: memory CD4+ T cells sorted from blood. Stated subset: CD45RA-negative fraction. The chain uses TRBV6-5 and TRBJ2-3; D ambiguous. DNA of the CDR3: TGTGCCAGCAGTTACGGTGACGACACAGATACGCAGTATTTT. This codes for CASSYGDDTDTQYF.